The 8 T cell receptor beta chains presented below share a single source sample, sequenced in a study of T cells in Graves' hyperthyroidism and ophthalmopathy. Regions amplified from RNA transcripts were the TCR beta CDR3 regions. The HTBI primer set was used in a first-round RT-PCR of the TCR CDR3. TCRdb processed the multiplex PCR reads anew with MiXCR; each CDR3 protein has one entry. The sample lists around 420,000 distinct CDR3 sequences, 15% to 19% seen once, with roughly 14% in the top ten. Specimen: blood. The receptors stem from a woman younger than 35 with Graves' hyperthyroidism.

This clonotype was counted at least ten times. The CDR3 nucleotides are TGTGCCAGCAGTTACTTTCGGATGGGCTACGAGCAGTACTTC. Translation: CASSYFRMGYEQYF. This sequence joins TRBV6-2 or TRBV6-3 and TRBJ2-7; no reliable D call. The germline V gene has CDR1 MNHEY and CDR2 SVGEGT. CDR3 length: 14 residues. V was cut by 1 base and J by 3 bases, with 10 bases left in between.

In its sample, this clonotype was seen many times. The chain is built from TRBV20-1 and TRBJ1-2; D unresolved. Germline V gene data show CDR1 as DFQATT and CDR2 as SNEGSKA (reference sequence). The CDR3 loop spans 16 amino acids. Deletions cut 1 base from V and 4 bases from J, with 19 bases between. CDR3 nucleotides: TGCAGTGCTAGAGGGGAGAACAGACAACCAATCTATGGCTACACCTTC. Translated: CSARGENRQPIYGYTF.

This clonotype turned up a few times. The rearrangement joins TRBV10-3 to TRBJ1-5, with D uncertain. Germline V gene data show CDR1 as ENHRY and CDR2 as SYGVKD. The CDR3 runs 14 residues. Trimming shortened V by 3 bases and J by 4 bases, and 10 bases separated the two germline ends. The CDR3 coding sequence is TGTGCCATCAGTGAAAAACAGAGGAATCAGCCCCAGCATTTT. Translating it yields CAISEKQRNQPQHF.

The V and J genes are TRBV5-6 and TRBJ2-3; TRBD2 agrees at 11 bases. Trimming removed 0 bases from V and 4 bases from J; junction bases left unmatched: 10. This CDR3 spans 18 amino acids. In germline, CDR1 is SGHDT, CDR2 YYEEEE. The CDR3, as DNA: TGTGCCAGCAGCTTGGGAATTAGCGGGGGGGCCTATGCAGATACGCAGTATTTT. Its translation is CASSLGISGGAYADTQYF.

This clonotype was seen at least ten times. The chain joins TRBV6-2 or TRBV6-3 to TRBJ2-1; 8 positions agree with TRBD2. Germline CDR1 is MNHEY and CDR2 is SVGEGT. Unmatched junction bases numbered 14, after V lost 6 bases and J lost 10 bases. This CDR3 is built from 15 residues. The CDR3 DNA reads TGTGCCAGCAGCTCCATAGGAGCGGGAGCCTTGGAGCAGTTCTTC. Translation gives CASSSIGAGALEQFF.

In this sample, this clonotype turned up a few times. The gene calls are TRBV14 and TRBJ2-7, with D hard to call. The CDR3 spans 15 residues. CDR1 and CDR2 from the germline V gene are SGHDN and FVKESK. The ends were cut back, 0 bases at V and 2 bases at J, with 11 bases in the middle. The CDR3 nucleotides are TGTGCCAGCAGCCAAGATATGGCAGACACCTACGAGCAGTACTTC. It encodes CASSQDMADTYEQYF.

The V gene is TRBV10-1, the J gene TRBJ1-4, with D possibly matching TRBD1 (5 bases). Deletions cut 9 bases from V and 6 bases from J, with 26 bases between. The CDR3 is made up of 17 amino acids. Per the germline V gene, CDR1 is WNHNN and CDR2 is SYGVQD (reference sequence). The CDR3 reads CASPGDRDIRRHEKLFF. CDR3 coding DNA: TGCGCCAGTCCGGGGGACCGAGACATCCGGAGACATGAAAAACTGTTTTTT.

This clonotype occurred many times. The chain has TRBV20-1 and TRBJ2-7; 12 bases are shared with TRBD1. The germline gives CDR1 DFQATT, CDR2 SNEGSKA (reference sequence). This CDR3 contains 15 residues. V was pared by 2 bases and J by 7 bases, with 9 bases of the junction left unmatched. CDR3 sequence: CSARNPGQGAGEQYF. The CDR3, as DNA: TGCAGTGCTAGAAATCCGGGACAGGGGGCAGGGGAGCAGTACTTC.